The present T cell receptor beta chain was sequenced within a study of beta chain features in type 1 diabetes. CDR1 is SGHNT, CDR2 YYREEE, per germline (reference sequence). V was shortened by 0 bases and J by 12 bases, with 7 bases between the two germline ends. This CDR3 is 11 amino acids long. Broader study findings: For Type 1 diabetes patients, all four CD4+ subsets carried TCRB CDR3s that were moderately but significantly shorter.

Averaging about 116 mL, one heparinised blood draw came from each individual donor. The entirety of the isolated RNA underwent reverse transcription, so expressed TCRB transcripts were sequenced. This table comes from immunoSEQ multiplex PCR, and its TCRdb copy is limited to in-frame clones, with some not included. The sample records about 230,000 clones, 16% being singletons. Note on this clone: Antigen: not known.

The chain has TRBV5-4 and TRBJ2-1, with a possible D match to TRBD2 (5 bases). The sequencing sample was made of naive CD4+ T cells from blood. The sequence was obtained from a young man with type 1 diabetes. The CDR3 spells CASSLGGRQFF. Written as DNA, the CDR3 is TGTGCCAGCAGCTTGGGAGGGAGGCAGTTCTTC.